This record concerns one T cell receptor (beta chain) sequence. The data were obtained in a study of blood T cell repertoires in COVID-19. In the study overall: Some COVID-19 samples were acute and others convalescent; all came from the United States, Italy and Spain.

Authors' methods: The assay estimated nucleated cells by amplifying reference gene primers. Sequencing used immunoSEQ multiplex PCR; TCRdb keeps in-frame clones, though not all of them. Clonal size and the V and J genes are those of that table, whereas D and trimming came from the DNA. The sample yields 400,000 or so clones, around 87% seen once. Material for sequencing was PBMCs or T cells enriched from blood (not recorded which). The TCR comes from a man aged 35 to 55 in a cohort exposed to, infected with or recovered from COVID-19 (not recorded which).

This CDR3 reads CASGLAFYEQYF. For the CDR3, the DNA is TGTGCTAGTGGTTTGGCTTTCTACGAGCAGTACTTC. The J gene is TRBJ2-7, the V gene TRBV12-5, with D unclear. The germline gives CDR1 LGHNT, CDR2 FRNRAP. The CDR3 is made up of 12 amino acids. V was cut by 1 base and J by 3 bases, with 4 bases left in between.